A single sample gave rise to the 16 T cell receptor beta chains below, sequenced in a study of T cell responses to AZD1222 COVID-19 vaccine. Here immunoSEQ multiplex PCR was the method, and the copy in TCRdb shows in-frame clones only, minus some. This table holds approximately 150,000 clones, more than 85% found once. The sample in question was peripheral blood, obtained on day 0 of AZD1222 vaccination. These receptors all come from an adult in good health.

The V and J genes are TRBV9 and TRBJ2-7, with 7 nucleotides matching TRBD1. The CDR3 contains 15 residues. The trim removed 4 bases at V and 3 bases at J, leaving 10 bases unmatched. CDR1 SGDLS and CDR2 YYNGEE come from the germline V gene. The CDR3 loop reads CASSPSGTVVYEQYF. The CDR3 DNA follows: TGTGCCAGCAGCCCATCCGGGACAGTAGTCTACGAGCAGTACTTC. The full variable domain, its missing parts supplied by reference TRBV9 and TRBJ2-7, is DSGVTQTPKHLITATGQRVTLRCSPRSGDLSVYWYQQSLDQGLQFLIQYYNGEERAKGNILERFSAQQFPDLHSELNLSSLELGDSALYFCASSPSGTVVYEQYFGPGTRLTVT.

V and J are TRBV19 and TRBJ1-5; TRBD1 matches 8 bases. In germline, CDR1 is LNHDA, CDR2 SQIVND (reference sequence). Trimming took 3 bases from V and 12 from J; bases not matched to a gene: 13. CDR3 length: 15 residues. The CDR3 spells CASSIDGTGTRVQHF. For the CDR3, the DNA is TGTGCCAGTAGTATTGATGGGACAGGCACCAGAGTCCAGCATTTT.

The V gene is TRBV5-1, the J gene TRBJ2-5; 8 nucleotides align to TRBD2. CDR1 and CDR2 (germline): SGHRS, YFSETQ. Trimming took 4 bases from V and 2 from J; bases not matched to a gene: 10. This CDR3 has 16 amino acids. The CDR3 DNA reads as TGCGCCAGCAGCCCGCGGGTAGCGGGGCAACAAGAGACCCAGTACTTC. This gives the protein CASSPRVAGQQETQYF.

V usage is TRBV12-5 and J usage is TRBJ1-1, with 8 bases fitting TRBD1. This CDR3 has 13 amino acids. Germline loops: CDR1 LGHNT, CDR2 FRNRAP. V dropped 6 bases and J dropped 5; count of bases not matched to a gene: 5. The CDR3 DNA follows: TGTGCTAGTGGCTCAGGGGGCTGGACTGAAGCTTTCTTT. As protein: CASGSGGWTEAFF.

This clone was recorded only once. V and J are TRBV9 and TRBJ2-7, with 10 bases identical to TRBD2. Unmatched junction bases numbered 9, after V lost 4 bases and J lost 5 bases. Germline CDR1 and CDR2: SGDLS and YYNGEE. CDR3 size: 15 residues. CDR3: CASSHSSGGAHEQYF. Written as DNA, the CDR3 is TGTGCCAGCAGCCACTCGAGCGGGGGGGCCCACGAGCAGTACTTC.

This chain uses TRBV5-4 with TRBJ2-4; D not resolved. V lost 2 bases, J lost 1 base, and 13 bases lay in between. CDR1 SGHNT and CDR2 YYREEE come from the germline V gene (reference sequence). This CDR3 region has 16 residues. The CDR3 DNA sequence: TGTGCCAGCAGCTTAGATTGGGGTCTGGCCAAAAACATTCAGTACTTC. Its protein is CASSLDWGLAKNIQYF.

This clone turned up a few times. The chain links TRBV7-9 to TRBJ2-7; 7 bases map to TRBD1. CDR1 is SEHNR, CDR2 FQNEAQ, per germline (reference sequence). Trimming took 5 bases from V and 2 from J; bases not matched to a gene: 9. The CDR3 spans 15 residues. The CDR3 here is CASSRGQVTPYEQYF. The CDR3 region has the DNA TGTGCCAGCAGCCGCGGACAGGTAACCCCCTACGAGCAGTACTTC.

This chain joins TRBV10-3 and TRBJ1-2, with 10 bases aligning to TRBD1. Germline CDR1 ENHRY, CDR2 SYGVKD. The trim removed 0 bases at V and 7 bases at J, leaving 8 bases unmatched. The CDR3 is 16 amino acids. CDR3: CAISESIGTGEFGYTF. CDR3 in DNA: TGTGCCATCAGTGAGTCGATCGGGACAGGGGAATTTGGCTACACCTTC.

V usage is TRBV14 and J usage is TRBJ1-2, with a possible D match to TRBD1 (5 bases). The germline gives CDR1 SGHDN, CDR2 FVKESK. V lost 6 bases to trimming and J lost 6 bases, with 17 bases between them. The CDR3 has 14 amino acids. CDR3 nucleotides: TGTGCCAGCAGTCGGAGCGTGGGGGAGGATGGCTACACCTTC. Protein sequence: CASSRSVGEDGYTF.

The rearrangement joins TRBV7-9 to TRBJ1-3; unclear D gene. The CDR3 contains 13 residues. Trimming pared 8 bases from V and 4 bases from J, leaving 12 bases between. Germline V gene data show CDR1 as SEHNR and CDR2 as FQNEAQ (reference sequence). The chain's CDR3 is CASDLPAGNTIYF. The CDR3 nucleotides are TGTGCCAGCGACCTGCCGGCCGGAAACACCATATATTTT.

The J gene is TRBJ2-5, the V gene TRBV6-6, with TRBD2 matching over 10 bases. J lost 4 bases, V lost 5 bases, and 16 bases had no gene match. The CDR3 is made up of 18 amino acids. CDR1 MNHNY and CDR2 SVGAGI come from the germline V gene (reference sequence). The CDR3 loop is CASSPTGAASGGRETQYF. As DNA, the CDR3 is TGTGCCAGCAGTCCCACAGGGGCCGCTAGCGGGGGACGAGAGACCCAGTACTTC.

The sample holds a few counts of this clone. This chain links TRBV6-5 with TRBJ2-7, with D unresolved. There are 13 residues in the CDR3. The V gene lost 4 bases and the J gene lost 4 bases, with 11 bases spanning the gap. The germline CDR1 and CDR2 sequences are MNHEY and SVGAGI. This chain's CDR3 is CASSFHSDYEQYF. The CDR3 DNA reads as TGTGCCAGCAGTTTCCACAGCGATTACGAGCAGTACTTC.

Notes on this clone: This specimen includes other DNA sequences encoding the same CDR3. The gene calls are TRBV3-1 (or the pseudogene TRBV3-2) and TRBJ2-5; possible D gene TRBD2, 6 bases. The V gene's germline CDR1 is LGHDT and CDR2 YNNKEL (reference sequence). Trimming took off 0 bases at V and 4 bases at J, with 6 bases between the two ends. There are 13 residues in the CDR3. The CDR3 is CASSQEGGETQYF. CDR3 nucleotides: TGTGCCAGCAGCCAAGAGGGGGGAGAGACCCAGTACTTC.

The chain is built from TRBV11-3 and TRBJ2-7, with TRBD1 as a possible D gene (5 bases). The ends were cut back, 5 bases at V and 4 bases at J, with 15 bases in the middle. In germline, CDR1 is SGHNT, CDR2 YENEEA. The length of the CDR3 is 14 residues. The CDR3 reads CASSLLGQGYEQYF. CDR3 nucleotides: TGTGCCAGCAGCCTTCTTGGACAAGGGTACGAGCAGTACTTC. Full variable domain (missing parts from reference TRBV11-3 and TRBJ2-7): EAGVVQSPRYKIIEKKQPVAFWCNPISGHNTLYWYLQNLGQGPELLIRYENEEAVDDSQLPKDRFSAERLKGVDSTLKIQPAELGDSAVYLCASSLLGQGYEQYFGPGTRLTVT.

As for this clone: The junction shows a germline mismatch at one end, possibly a read error. This CDR3 is CAGSVTASGANVLTF. The DNA for the CDR3 is TGTGCCGGCAGCGTCACAGCCTCTGGGGCCAACGTCCTGACTTTC. The chain links TRBV7-8 to TRBJ2-6, with no clear D. The germline gives CDR1 SGHVS, CDR2 FQNEAQ. The CDR3 loop spans 15 amino acids.

The rearrangement joins TRBV27 to TRBJ1-1; 8 bases fit TRBD1. The CDR3 is 18 residues long. V shed 6 bases and J 0 bases; nucleotides not matched to a gene: 15. Looked up from germline, CDR1 is MNHEY and CDR2 is SMNVEV (reference sequence). DNA for the CDR3: TGTGCCAGCAGCCCCAGGGGGCAGGGGCGGTCTCTGAACACTGAAGCTTTCTTT. Amino acids: CASSPRGQGRSLNTEAFF.